This record covers a single T cell receptor beta chain. The CDR3 extends over 17 amino acids. One entry per CDR3 protein results from TCRdb running MiXCR on the RT-PCR reads. The table includes almost 700,000 distinct CDR3 sequences, 12% to 15% detected once. The specimen was memory CD4+ T cells from blood. The J gene is TRBJ1-6, the V gene TRBV12-2. TRBV12-2 represents a pseudogene. The TCR was taken from a female donor in good health, serving as a healthy control. The CDR3, as DNA: TGTGCAAGTCGATCGAGGCCCTCAGGGGCCGATAATTCACCCCTCCACTTT. This sequence encodes CASRSRPSGADNSPLHF.